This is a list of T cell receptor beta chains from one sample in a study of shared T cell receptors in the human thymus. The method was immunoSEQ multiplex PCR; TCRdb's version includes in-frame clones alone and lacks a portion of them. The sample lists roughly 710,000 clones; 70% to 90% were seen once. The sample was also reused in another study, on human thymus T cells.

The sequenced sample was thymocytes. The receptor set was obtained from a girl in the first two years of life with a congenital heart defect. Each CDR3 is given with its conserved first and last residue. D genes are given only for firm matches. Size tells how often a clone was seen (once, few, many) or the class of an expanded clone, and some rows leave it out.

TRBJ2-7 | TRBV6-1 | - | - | TGTGCCAGCAGTGAAGACGGGGAGAAGGCCTCACGAACTCCCCTGACTTTCTCCTACGAGCAGTACTTC | CASSEDGEKASRTPLTFSYEQYF
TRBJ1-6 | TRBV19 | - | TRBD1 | TGTGCCAGTAGCCGAGCTAAGCCTAGGGACAGACAAGACAGTTCACCCCTCCACTTT | CASSRAKPRDRQDSSPLHF
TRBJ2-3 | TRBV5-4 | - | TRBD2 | TGTGCCAGCAGCCGTCGGGGGGGCACAGATACGCAGTATTTT | CASSRRGGTDTQYF
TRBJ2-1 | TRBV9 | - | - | TGTGCCAGCAGCCCAGACAGTTACAATGAGCAGTTCTTC | CASSPDSYNEQFF
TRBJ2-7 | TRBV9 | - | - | TGTGCCAGCAGCGCCGTATCAGACGAGCAGTACTTC | CASSAVSDEQYF
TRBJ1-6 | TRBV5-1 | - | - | TGCGCCAGCAGCTTGGACGGGAGGGAGTATTCACCCCTCCACTTT | CASSLDGREYSPLHF
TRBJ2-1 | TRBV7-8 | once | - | TGTGCCAGCAGCTTAGATGTGGGCTATGGAAAAAATGAGCAGTTCTTC | CASSLDVGYGKNEQFF
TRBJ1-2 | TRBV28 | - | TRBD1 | TGTGCCAGCAGGAGACAGGGGTCCAACTATGGCTACACCTTC | CASRRQGSNYGYTF
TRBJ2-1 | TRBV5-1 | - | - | TGCGCCAGCAGCTTGGCAGTCTTAAGCGCCTACAATGAGCAGTTCTTC | CASSLAVLSAYNEQFF
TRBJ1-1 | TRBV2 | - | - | TGTGCCAGCAGTGAAGGACAGCCTGAAGCTTTCTTT | CASSEGQPEAFF
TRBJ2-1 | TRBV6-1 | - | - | TGTGCCAGCACCAAATCTGGACACTCGGCTAATGAGCAGTTCTTC | CASTKSGHSANEQFF
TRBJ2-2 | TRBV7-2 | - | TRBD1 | TGTGCCAGCAGCCCAGGGACAGGGGGGGTCGCCGGGGAGCTGTTTTTT | CASSPGTGGVAGELFF
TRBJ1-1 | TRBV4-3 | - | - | TGCGCCAGCACCCTTCCCGGGGGGCGCGGAGCTTTCTTT | CASTLPGGRGAFF
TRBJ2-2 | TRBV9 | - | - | TGTGCCAGCGCCACAAGCGGCCTAGGGATCGGGGAGCTGTTTTTT | CASATSGLGIGELFF
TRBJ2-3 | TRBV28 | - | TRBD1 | TGTGCCGGACAGGGGGCTGTCCCAACCACAGATACGCAGTATTTT | CAGQGAVPTTDTQYF
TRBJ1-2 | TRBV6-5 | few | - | TGTGCCAGCAGTTCATCCAACCCAGGGGACGGCTACACCTTC | CASSSSNPGDGYTF
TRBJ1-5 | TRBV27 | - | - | TGTGCCAGCAGTTTTTTCTACCTATATTTCGGTCGGCCCCAGCATTTT | CASSFFYLYFGRPQHF
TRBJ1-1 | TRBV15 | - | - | TGTGCCACCAGCGCACAAGCAAGGGGAACTGAAGCTTTCTTT | CATSAQARGTEAFF
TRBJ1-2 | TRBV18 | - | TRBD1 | TGTGCCAGCTCACCAAGGACAGGCTATGGCTACACCTTC | CASSPRTGYGYTF
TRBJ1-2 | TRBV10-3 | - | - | TGTGCCATCAGTGAACAACTACATCGGACAGCCTATGGCTACACCTTC | CAISEQLHRTAYGYTF
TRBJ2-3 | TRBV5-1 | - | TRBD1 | TGCGCCAGCAGCTTTGGGACAGACACAGATACGCAGTATTTT | CASSFGTDTDTQYF
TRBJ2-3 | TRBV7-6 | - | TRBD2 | TGTGCCAGCAGCGGGGGGGGGACTTGCCACACAGATACGCAGTATTTT | CASSGGGTCHTDTQYF
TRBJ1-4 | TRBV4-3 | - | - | TGCGCCAGCAGCCAAGATCATCCACAGGGCCGAACTAATGAAAAACTGTTTTTT | CASSQDHPQGRTNEKLFF
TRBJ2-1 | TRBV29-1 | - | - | TGCAGCGTCGCCCTACAGGCGAACGTCTACAATGAGCAGTTCTTC | CSVALQANVYNEQFF
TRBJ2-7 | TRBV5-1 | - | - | TGCGCCAGCGCGGTGGGTAACGAGCAGTACTTC | CASAVGNEQYF
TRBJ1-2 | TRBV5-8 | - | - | TGTGCCAGCAGGAGAAAGGAGAAGACAGGTATAGGCTACACCTTC | CASRRKEKTGIGYTF
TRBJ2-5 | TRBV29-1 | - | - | TGCAGCGTTGAAGAGCGGATAGGAGAGACCCAGTACTTC | CSVEERIGETQYF
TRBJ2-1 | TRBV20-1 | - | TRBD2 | TGCAGTGCTAGAGTGCGGGGGGGCCGGGTCTTC | CSARVRGGRVF
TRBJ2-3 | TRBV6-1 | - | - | TGTGCCAGCAGTGAAGGCGACAGTCTCACAGATACGCAGTATTTT | CASSEGDSLTDTQYF